This passage covers 8 T cell receptor beta chains from one sample sequenced in a study of CD8 T cells in ankylosing spondylitis. TCRdb re-analysed the 5' RACE reads in MiXCR, keeping a single row per CDR3 protein. Among around 150,000 distinct CDR3 sequences listed, 10% to 12% were seen once. Sequencing was carried out using blood, either unsorted or a sorted T cell fraction (not recorded which). These receptors were taken from a female donor with ankylosing spondylitis or in good health (not recorded which).

The rearrangement uses TRBV5-1 and TRBJ2-2; D tentatively reads TRBD1 or TRBD2 (5 bases each). Germline V lookup: CDR1 SGHRS, CDR2 YFSETQ. The V end lost 4 bases, the J end lost 1 base, and 14 bases lay between the germline ends. The CDR3 contains 16 residues. CDR3 protein: CASSPRDPRNTGELFF. The CDR3 coding sequence is TGCGCCAGCAGCCCCCGGGACCCACGGAACACCGGGGAGCTGTTTTTT.

This clonotype was detected ten times or more. V gene TRBV29-1 combines with J gene TRBJ2-3, with a weak D call TRBD1 (5 bases). This CDR3 comprises 13 residues. The germline gives CDR1 SQVTM, CDR2 ANQGSEA. V was shortened by 7 bases and J by 6 bases, with 17 bases between the two germline ends. Here the CDR3 reads CSAGHPMGDTQYF. CDR3 sequence (DNA): TGCAGCGCAGGACACCCTATGGGCGATACGCAGTATTTT.

This clonotype was counted at least ten times. The chain is built from TRBV28 and TRBJ1-1; D is possibly TRBD1 (6 bases). The CDR3 consists of 15 residues. Germline V CDR1 and CDR2: MDHEN, SYDVKM. Trimming pared 6 bases from V and 1 base from J, leaving 15 bases between. For the CDR3, the DNA is TGTGCCAGCAGAGCAGCAGGGGAGGGGAACACTGAAGCTTTCTTT. Protein sequence: CASRAAGEGNTEAFF.

This clonotype occurred many times. The V gene is TRBV7-2, the J gene TRBJ2-3; D unresolved. The CDR3 contains 15 residues. Trimming stripped 1 base from V and 3 bases from J, with 11 bases between. CDR1 and CDR2 (germline): SGHTA, FQGNSA. Written as DNA, the CDR3 is TGTGCCAGCAGCTTAGTGGCTCAGAGGACAGATACGCAGTATTTT. Translated, it gives CASSLVAQRTDTQYF. Together with reference TRBV7-2 and TRBJ2-3, the CDR3 gives the full variable domain: GAGVSQSPSNKVTEKGKDVELRCDPISGHTALYWYRQSLGQGLEFLIYFQGNSAPDKSGLPSDRFSAERTGGSVSTLTIQRTQQEDSAVYLCASSLVAQRTDTQYFGPGTRLTVL.

This clonotype was seen ten or more times. The chain has TRBV5-1 and TRBJ2-1, with D uncertain. Looked up from germline, CDR1 is SGHRS and CDR2 is YFSETQ. The CDR3 covers 15 residues. V lost 0 bases to trimming and J lost 9 bases, with 16 bases between them. CDR3 DNA sequence: TGCGCCAGCAGCTTGGTACGCCCTAGGGTGGGTGAGCAGTTCTTC. It specifies CASSLVRPRVGEQFF.

The table lists this clonotype with many counts. The chain recombines TRBV3-1 with TRBJ1-1; the D is unclear. The V end lost 3 bases, the J end lost 3 bases, and 8 bases lay between the germline ends. This CDR3 comprises 13 residues. Germline assignment: CDR1 LGHDT and CDR2 YNNKEL (reference sequence). CDR3 in DNA: TGTGCCAGCAGCCATAACCGATACACTGAAGCTTTCTTT. This encodes CASSHNRYTEAFF.

This clonotype was recorded many times. The chain recombines TRBV5-1 with TRBJ1-1; TRBD1 aligns across 10 bases. Germline V lookup: CDR1 SGHRS, CDR2 YFSETQ. After removal of 3 bases from V and 0 bases from J, the junction contained 5 bases not matched to a gene. The CDR3 totals 16 residues. This CDR3 reads CASSSGQGFMNTEAFF. CDR3 bases: TGCGCCAGCAGCTCGGGACAGGGGTTCATGAACACTGAAGCTTTCTTT.

This clonotype was found many times. This chain links TRBV21-1 with TRBJ1-1. TRBV21-1 represents a pseudogene. CDR3 length equals 14 residues. CDR3 residues: CASSTLLMNTEAFF. The CDR3 DNA is TGTGCCAGCAGCACCTTACTAATGAACACTGAAGCTTTCTTT.